Below are 21 T cell receptor beta chains sequenced from a single sample in a study of cytomegalovirus exposure and HLA in healthy donors (TCRdb year 2017). Library preparation employed the immunoSEQ multiplex PCR assay. A mixture of 60 forward primers for TCR Vbeta segments and 13 reverse primers for TCR Jbeta segments was used in the multiplex PCR. TCRdb limited this immuneACCESS table to in-frame rearrangements with V and J called. A share of clones is missing; checked studies link under half to unresolved V genes, and the rest is unexplained. The sample has under 130,000 clones on record, 76% of them singletons. Approximately 8% of the sample comes from the top ten. Sequences were obtained from PBMCs. The receptor set was obtained from a man aged 35 to 55 in good health and CMV-seropositive.

The chain recombines TRBV28 with TRBJ2-7; 10 bases are shared with TRBD2. The CDR3 consists of 14 residues. V trimming: 6 bases; J trimming: 5 bases; junction bases outside the gene matches: 7. Germline-derived CDR1 and CDR2 are MDHEN and SYDVKM. CDR3 residues: CASRVSGGADEQYF. CDR3 sequence (DNA): TGTGCCAGCAGGGTCAGCGGGGGGGCCGACGAGCAGTACTTC.

This chain links TRBV6-4 with TRBJ2-2; no reliable D call. V was trimmed by 5 bases and J by 1 base, leaving 5 bases between them. Germline V lookup: CDR1 MRHNA, CDR2 SNTAGT. The CDR3 has 13 amino acids. CDR3 DNA sequence: TGTGCCAGCAGTCACGGGAACACCGGGGAGCTGTTTTTT. It is translated as CASSHGNTGELFF.

The chain recombines TRBV5-5 with TRBJ1-2; D may be TRBD1 (5 bases). The V and J ends lost 4 bases and 12 bases respectively, with 25 bases between them. Germline V lookup: CDR1 SGHKS, CDR2 YYEKEE (reference sequence). The CDR3 runs 15 residues. This chain's CDR3 is CASSVSPESYRRDTF. For the CDR3, the DNA is TGTGCCAGCAGCGTTTCACCCGAATCCTACAGGCGCGACACCTTC. Combining the CDR3 with reference TRBV5-5 and TRBJ1-2 gives the whole variable domain DAGVTQSPTHLIKTRGQQVTLRCSPISGHKSVSWYQQVLGQGPQFIFQYYEKEERGRGNFPDRFSARQFPNYSSELNVNALLLGDSALYLCASSVSPESYRRDTFGSGTRLTVV.

The table lists this clone with a few counts. The chain combines TRBV6-5 with TRBJ1-1; D not certain. CDR3 length: 15 residues. CDR1 MNHEY and CDR2 SVGAGI come from the germline V gene. Trimming removed 0 bases from V and 4 bases from J, with 12 bases in between. As DNA, the CDR3 is TGTGCCAGCAGTTACTCGGGCCTCTTCGGCACTGAAGCTTTCTTT. Protein: CASSYSGLFGTEAFF.

This chain connects TRBV5-6 to TRBJ2-5; 9 nucleotides match TRBD1. Germline loops: CDR1 SGHDT, CDR2 YYEEEE. With V trimmed by 4 bases and J by 3 bases, 4 bases remained unmatched. The CDR3 runs to 14 residues. CDR3 coding DNA: TGTGCCAGCAGCCGGGACAGGGTTGAAGAGACCCAGTACTTC. This codes for CASSRDRVEETQYF. The full variable domain, in which reference TRBV5-6 and TRBJ2-5 provide the parts outside the CDR3, is DAGVTQSPTHLIKTRGQQVTLRCSPKSGHDTVSWYQQALGQGPQFIFQYYEEEERQRGNFPDRFSGHQFPNYSSELNVNALLLGDSALYLCASSRDRVEETQYFGPGTRLLVL.

This clone has more than one count but fewer than ten. This chain uses TRBV6-5 with TRBJ2-2; 9 nucleotides align to TRBD1. CDR3 length: 15 amino acids. Trimming took 6 bases from V and 3 from J; bases not matched to a gene: 5. Germline V lookup: CDR1 MNHEY, CDR2 SVGAGI. CDR3 nucleotide sequence: TGTGCCAGCAGCTCGGGACAGGGAGACACCGGGGAGCTGTTTTTT. Protein sequence: CASSSGQGDTGELFF.

The chain has TRBV5-1 and TRBJ2-7, with 10 bases lining up with TRBD2. The V and J ends lost 3 bases and 0 bases, in that order; junction bases with no gene match: 3. This CDR3 is built from 15 residues. Germline values: CDR1 SGHRS, CDR2 YFSETQ. In DNA form, the CDR3 reads TGCGCCAGCAGCTGGACTAGCGGAGCCTCCTACGAGCAGTACTTC. It codes for CASSWTSGASYEQYF.

The chain carries TRBV5-6 and TRBJ2-5; 8 bases agree with TRBD1. The CDR3 covers 14 residues. The J segment lost 3 bases and the V segment lost 3 bases, leaving 4 bases of the junction unmatched. Germline V CDR1 and CDR2: SGHDT, YYEEEE. CDR3 nucleotide sequence: TGTGCCAGCAGCTCGAGACAGGGGAAAGAGACCCAGTACTTC. Its protein product is CASSSRQGKETQYF.

The CDR3 DNA sequence: TGTGCCAGCAGTTTGGTGGGGAGGGAGGACGAAAAACTGTTTTTT. It codes for CASSLVGREDEKLFF. J is TRBJ1-4 and V is TRBV27; D uncertain. Trimming took 3 bases from V and 8 from J, leaving 16 bases between them. Germline assignment: CDR1 MNHEY and CDR2 SMNVEV (reference sequence). The CDR3 runs 15 residues.

V and J are TRBV18 and TRBJ2-7; no firm D call. This CDR3 region has 13 residues. Germline V gives CDR1 KGHSH, CDR2 LQKENI. V was clipped by 3 bases and J by 7 bases, with 13 bases between them. CDR3 protein: CASSPGSSREQYF. CDR3 nucleotide sequence: TGTGCCAGCTCACCGGGTTCCAGCAGGGAGCAGTACTTC.

The V gene is TRBV9, the J gene TRBJ2-3; 9 bases map to TRBD1. The CDR3 sequence is 15 residues long. With V trimmed by 4 bases and J by 6 bases, 9 bases remained unmatched. Germline CDR1 reads SGDLS; CDR2 reads YYNGEE. This CDR3 reads CASSSRQGGGDTQYF. CDR3 coding DNA: TGTGCCAGCAGCTCCCGACAGGGGGGTGGGGATACGCAGTATTTT.

This clone was found once. This sequence joins TRBV5-1 and TRBJ1-1; 7 bases agree with TRBD1. The CDR3 has 16 amino acids. V dropped 4 bases and J dropped 5; count of bases not matched to a gene: 14. Germline values: CDR1 SGHRS, CDR2 YFSETQ. CDR3 in amino acids: CASSLPHTGEKTEAFF. The CDR3 bases are TGCGCCAGCAGCCTACCCCATACAGGGGAGAAAACTGAAGCTTTCTTT.

This clone came up a few times. The chain couples TRBV19 to TRBJ2-3; D gene unclear. The germline V gene encodes CDR1 LNHDA and CDR2 SQIVND (reference sequence). V was cut by 3 bases and J by 4 bases, with 8 bases left in between. The CDR3 is 13 amino acids. CDR3 protein: CASSILNSDTQYF. The CDR3 DNA follows: TGTGCCAGTAGTATCCTTAACTCAGATACGCAGTATTTT. The variable domain in full, completed from reference TRBV19 and TRBJ2-3, reads DGGITQSPKYLFRKEGQNVTLSCEQNLNHDAMYWYRQDPGQGLRLIYYSQIVNDFQKGDIAEGYSVSREKKESFPLTVTSAQKNPTAFYLCASSILNSDTQYFGPGTRLTVL.

This chain uses TRBV11-2 with TRBJ2-4; possible D gene TRBD1, 5 bases. Germline V gene data show CDR1 as SGHAT and CDR2 as FQNNGV. CDR3 length equals 16 residues. The V gene lost 5 bases and the J gene lost 0 bases, with 14 bases spanning the gap. CDR3 residues: CASSGPGHLAKNIQYF. CDR3 DNA: TGTGCCAGCAGCGGACCTGGACACTTAGCCAAAAACATTCAGTACTTC.

The DNA for the CDR3 is TGTGCCAGCAGCCCAGTTATAGATACGCAGTATTTT. Its protein is CASSPVIDTQYF. V is TRBV7-3 and J is TRBJ2-3, with D unclear. Trimming removed 5 bases from V and 5 bases from J, with 8 bases in between. In germline, CDR1 is SGHTA, CDR2 FQGTGA. The CDR3 has 12 residues.

The chain carries TRBV7-3 and TRBJ1-1, with 8 bases lining up with TRBD1. The CDR3 contains 16 residues. The germline V gene has CDR1 SGHTA and CDR2 FQGTGA. The trim removed 5 bases at V and 1 base at J, leaving 9 bases unmatched. CDR3 in DNA: TGTGCCAGCAGCCCGACAGGGGTCAGGGGGAACACTGAAGCTTTCTTT. Protein sequence: CASSPTGVRGNTEAFF.

The chain carries TRBV27 and TRBJ2-1; 9 nucleotides align to TRBD1. The CDR3 extends over 15 amino acids. Unmatched junction bases numbered 9, after V lost 6 bases and J lost 6 bases. Germline CDR1 reads MNHEY; CDR2 reads SMNVEV (reference sequence). CDR3 bases: TGTGCCAGCAGACGGGCTGGACAGGGGATCAATGAGCAGTTCTTC. As protein: CASRRAGQGINEQFF.

The CDR3 spells CASSSTGGNTEAFF. The CDR3 DNA follows: TGTGCCAGCAGCTCGACAGGGGGAAACACTGAAGCTTTCTTT. The chain links TRBV5-6 to TRBJ1-1; TRBD1 matches at 9 bases. This CDR3 has 14 amino acids. Germline trimming cut 3 bases from V and 2 bases from J; bases unmatched to any gene: 2. Germline V lookup: CDR1 SGHDT, CDR2 YYEEEE.

This clone appeared a few times. CDR3 sequence (DNA): TGTGCCTGGAGTCCGGGCCTAGGGAGGCAAGAGACCCAGTACTTC. Translated: CAWSPGLGRQETQYF. The V call is TRBV30, the J call TRBJ2-5; D perhaps matches TRBD2 (6 bases). The V and J ends lost 2 bases and 2 bases respectively, with 15 bases between them. Germline values: CDR1 GTSNPN, CDR2 SVGIG (reference sequence). CDR3 size: 15 residues.

V is TRBV18 and J is TRBJ1-2; TRBD1 might be the D (5 bases). The CDR3 is 18 residues long. V dropped 2 bases and J dropped 2 bases, with 21 bases sitting between them. The germline gives CDR1 KGHSH, CDR2 LQKENI. The CDR3 spells CASSPGGGRRTENYGYTF. The CDR3 region has the DNA TGTGCCAGCTCACCAGGGGGGGGACGCAGGACGGAGAACTATGGCTACACCTTC.

V usage is TRBV29-1 and J usage is TRBJ2-1; D may be TRBD1 (6 bases). Germline CDR1 and CDR2: SQVTM and ANQGSEA. The CDR3 extends over 11 amino acids. Trimming shortened V by 6 bases and J by 8 bases, and 11 bases separated the two germline ends. The CDR3 DNA reads as TGCAGCGTACGGGACACCTATGAGCAGTTCTTC. This codes for CSVRDTYEQFF.